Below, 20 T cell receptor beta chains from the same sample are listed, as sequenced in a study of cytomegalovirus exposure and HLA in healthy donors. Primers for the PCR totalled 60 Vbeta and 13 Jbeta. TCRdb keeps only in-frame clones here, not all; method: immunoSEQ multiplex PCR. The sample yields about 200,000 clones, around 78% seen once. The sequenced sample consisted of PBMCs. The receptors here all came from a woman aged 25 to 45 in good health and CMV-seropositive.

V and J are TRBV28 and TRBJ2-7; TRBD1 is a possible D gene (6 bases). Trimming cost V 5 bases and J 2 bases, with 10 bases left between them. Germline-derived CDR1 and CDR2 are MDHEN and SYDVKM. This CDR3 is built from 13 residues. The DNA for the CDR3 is TGTGCCAGCAGTCCCCGGACAGCCTACGAGCAGTACTTC. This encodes CASSPRTAYEQYF. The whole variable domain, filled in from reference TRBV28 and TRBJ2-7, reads DVKVTQSSRYLVKRTGEKVFLECVQDMDHENMFWYRQDPGLGLRLIYFSYDVKMKEKGDIPEGYSVSREKKERFSLILESASTNQTSMYLCASSPRTAYEQYFGPGTRLTVT.

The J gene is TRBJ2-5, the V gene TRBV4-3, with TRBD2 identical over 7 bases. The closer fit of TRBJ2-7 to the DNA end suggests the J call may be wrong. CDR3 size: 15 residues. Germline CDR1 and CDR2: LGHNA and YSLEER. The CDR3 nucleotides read TGCGCCAGCAGCCATACTAGCGATGCAGCCTACGAGCAGTACTTC. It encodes CASSHTSDAAYEQYF.

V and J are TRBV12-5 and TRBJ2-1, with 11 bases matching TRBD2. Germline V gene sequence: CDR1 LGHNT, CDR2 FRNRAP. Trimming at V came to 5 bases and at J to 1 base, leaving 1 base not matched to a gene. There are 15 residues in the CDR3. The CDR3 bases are TGTGCTAGTGGTACTAGCGGGAGATCCTACAATGAGCAGTTCTTC. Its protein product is CASGTSGRSYNEQFF.

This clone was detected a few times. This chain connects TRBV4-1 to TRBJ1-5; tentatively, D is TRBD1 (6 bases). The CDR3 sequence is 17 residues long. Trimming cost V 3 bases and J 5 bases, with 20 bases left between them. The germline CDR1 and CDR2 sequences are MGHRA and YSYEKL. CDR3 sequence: CASSQKRVGTRDQPQHF. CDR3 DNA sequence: TGCGCCAGCAGCCAGAAGAGGGTTGGGACACGAGATCAGCCCCAGCATTTT.

The CDR3 region is CASSPKWGGPDTQYF. Written as DNA, the CDR3 is TGCGCCAGCAGCCCGAAATGGGGGGGGCCAGATACGCAGTATTTT. The chain joins TRBV4-1 to TRBJ2-3, with D perhaps matching TRBD2 (7 bases). The germline gives CDR1 MGHRA, CDR2 YSYEKL. Trimming stripped 4 bases from V and 4 bases from J, with 15 bases between. The CDR3 is 15 residues long.

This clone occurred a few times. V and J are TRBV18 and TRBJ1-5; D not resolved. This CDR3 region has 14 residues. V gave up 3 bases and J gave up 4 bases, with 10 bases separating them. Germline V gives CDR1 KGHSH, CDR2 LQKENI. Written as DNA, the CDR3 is TGTGCCAGCTCACCGCAGCTCGGGAATCAGCCCCAGCATTTT. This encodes CASSPQLGNQPQHF.

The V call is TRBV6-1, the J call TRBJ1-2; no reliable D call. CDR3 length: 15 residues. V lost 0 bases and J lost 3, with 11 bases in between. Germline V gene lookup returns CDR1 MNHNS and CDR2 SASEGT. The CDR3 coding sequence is TGTGCCAGCAGTGAAGCGCTAGCCGTGGACTATGGCTACACCTTC. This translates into CASSEALAVDYGYTF.

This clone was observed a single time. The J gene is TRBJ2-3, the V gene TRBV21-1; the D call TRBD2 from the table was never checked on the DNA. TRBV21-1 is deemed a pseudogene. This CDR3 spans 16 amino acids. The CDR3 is CASSPPCRRLTDTQYF. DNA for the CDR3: TGTGCCAGCAGCCCCCCCTGTCGGCGGCTAACAGATACGCAGTATTTT.

CDR3 loop: CASSRAPGNTIYF. In DNA form, the CDR3 reads TGTGCCAGCAGCAGGGCACCGGGAAACACCATATATTTT. The gene calls are TRBV6-5 and TRBJ1-3; D is possibly TRBD1 (5 bases). Looked up from germline, CDR1 is MNHEY and CDR2 is SVGAGI. This CDR3 has 13 amino acids. Trimming removed 6 bases from V and 4 bases from J, with 10 bases in between.

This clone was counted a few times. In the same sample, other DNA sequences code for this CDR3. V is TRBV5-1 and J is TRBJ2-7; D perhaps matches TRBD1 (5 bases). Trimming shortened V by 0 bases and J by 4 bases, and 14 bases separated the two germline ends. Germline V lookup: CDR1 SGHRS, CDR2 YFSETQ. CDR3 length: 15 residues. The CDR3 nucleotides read TGCGCCAGCAGCTTGGCTGGGCAGGGTGCATACGAGCAGTACTTC. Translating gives CASSLAGQGAYEQYF.

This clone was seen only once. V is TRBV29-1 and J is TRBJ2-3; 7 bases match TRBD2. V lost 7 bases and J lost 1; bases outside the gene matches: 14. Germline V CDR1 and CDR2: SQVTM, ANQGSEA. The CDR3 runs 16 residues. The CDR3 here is CSGEAIRGLGTDTQYF. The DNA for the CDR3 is TGCAGCGGGGAGGCCATCAGAGGACTAGGCACAGATACGCAGTATTTT.

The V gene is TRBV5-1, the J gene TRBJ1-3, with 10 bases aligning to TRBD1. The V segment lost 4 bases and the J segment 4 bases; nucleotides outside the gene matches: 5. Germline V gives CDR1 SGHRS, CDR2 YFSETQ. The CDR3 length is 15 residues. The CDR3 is CASSAGTGEGNTIYF. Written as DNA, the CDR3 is TGCGCCAGCAGCGCCGGGACAGGGGAAGGAAACACCATATATTTT.

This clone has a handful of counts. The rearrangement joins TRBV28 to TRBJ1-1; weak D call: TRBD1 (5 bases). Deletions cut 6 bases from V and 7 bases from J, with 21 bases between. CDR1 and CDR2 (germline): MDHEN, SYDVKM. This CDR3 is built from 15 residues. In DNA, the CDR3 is TGTGCCAGCAGCTCGGGGGGGTTGAACTGGGGTGAAGCTTTCTTT. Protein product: CASSSGGLNWGEAFF.

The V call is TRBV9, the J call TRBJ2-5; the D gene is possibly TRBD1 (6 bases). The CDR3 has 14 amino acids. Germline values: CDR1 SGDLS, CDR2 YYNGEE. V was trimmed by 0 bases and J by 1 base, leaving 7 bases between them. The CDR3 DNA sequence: TGTGCCAGCAGCGTAGGGACAGTCCAAGAGACCCAGTACTTC. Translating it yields CASSVGTVQETQYF. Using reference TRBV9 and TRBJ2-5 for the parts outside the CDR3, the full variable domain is DSGVTQTPKHLITATGQRVTLRCSPRSGDLSVYWYQQSLDQGLQFLIQYYNGEERAKGNILERFSAQQFPDLHSELNLSSLELGDSALYFCASSVGTVQETQYFGPGTRLLVL.

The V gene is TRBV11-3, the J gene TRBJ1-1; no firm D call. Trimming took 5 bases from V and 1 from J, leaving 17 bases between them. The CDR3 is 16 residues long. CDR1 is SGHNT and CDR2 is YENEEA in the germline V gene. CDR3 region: CASSRQTLGGNTEAFF. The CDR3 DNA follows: TGTGCCAGCAGCCGGCAGACACTCGGAGGGAACACTGAAGCTTTCTTT.

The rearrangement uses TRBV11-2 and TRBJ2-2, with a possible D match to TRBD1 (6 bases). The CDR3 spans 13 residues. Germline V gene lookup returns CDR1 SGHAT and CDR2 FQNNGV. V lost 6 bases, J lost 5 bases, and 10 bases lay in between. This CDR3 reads CASSRTVTGELFF. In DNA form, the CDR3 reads TGTGCCAGCAGTCGGACAGTAACCGGGGAGCTGTTTTTT.

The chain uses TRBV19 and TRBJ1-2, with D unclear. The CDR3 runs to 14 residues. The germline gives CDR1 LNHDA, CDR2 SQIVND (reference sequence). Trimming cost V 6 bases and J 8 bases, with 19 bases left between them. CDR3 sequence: CASRLGGIINGYTF. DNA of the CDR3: TGTGCCAGTAGATTGGGAGGGATAATTAACGGCTACACCTTC.

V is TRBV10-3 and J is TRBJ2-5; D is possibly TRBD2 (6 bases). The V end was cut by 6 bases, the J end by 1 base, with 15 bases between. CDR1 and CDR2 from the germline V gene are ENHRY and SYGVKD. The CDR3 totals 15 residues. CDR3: CAIREGRGGQETQYF. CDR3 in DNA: TGTGCCATCAGGGAGGGCCGGGGTGGCCAAGAGACCCAGTACTTC.

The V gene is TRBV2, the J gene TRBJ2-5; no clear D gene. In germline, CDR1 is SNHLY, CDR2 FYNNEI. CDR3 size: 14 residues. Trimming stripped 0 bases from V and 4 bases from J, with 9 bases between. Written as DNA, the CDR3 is TGTGCCAGCAGTGAAGCGATAACAGCAGAGACCCAGTACTTC. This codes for CASSEAITAETQYF.

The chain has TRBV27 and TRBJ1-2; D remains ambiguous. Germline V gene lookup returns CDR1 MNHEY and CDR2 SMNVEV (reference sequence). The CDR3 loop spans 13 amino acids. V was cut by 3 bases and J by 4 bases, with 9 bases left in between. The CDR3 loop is CASSFGGGYGYTF. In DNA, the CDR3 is TGTGCCAGCAGTTTCGGAGGAGGCTATGGCTACACCTTC.